Below are 28 T cell receptor beta chains sequenced from a single sample in a study of blood T cells in healthy people across ages (dated by TCRdb to between 2015 and 2016). Libraries were constructed by 5' RACE. Instrument used: Illumina HiSeq 2500. A second about 7 to 12 cycle PCR used a sample-barcoded 5' primer and a J-beta primer mix. TCRdb reanalyzed the raw reads on its own, using fastp at Q25 for trimming and MiXCR for clone calling, and kept in-frame beta chains. Each CDR3 protein gets just one entry, which takes the most common genes and DNA from the rows behind it. In this sample the table shows around 780,000 distinct CDR3 sequences, about 56% of which occur a single time. The ten top clones hold under 30% of the sample. The specimen sequenced was blood. The source is a man between 40 and 49 years old in good health.

The CDR3 is CASAIDTEAFF. Here the CDR3 DNA reads TGTGCCAGCGCAATCGACACTGAAGCTTTCTTT. J is TRBJ1-1 and V is TRBV3-1; D gene unclear. Germline loops: CDR1 LGHDT, CDR2 YNNKEL (reference sequence). Deletions cut 8 bases from V and 3 bases from J, with 7 bases between. The CDR3 contains 11 residues.

The chain couples TRBV9 to TRBJ2-7; no clear D. The ends were cut back, 2 bases at V and 6 bases at J, with 9 bases in the middle. The germline V gene encodes CDR1 SGDLS and CDR2 YYNGEE. The CDR3 runs to 12 residues. The CDR3 region has the DNA TGTGCCAGCAGCGTCCCGATGGGCGAGCAGTACTTC. Protein: CASSVPMGEQYF.

The CDR3 nucleotides are TGCAGCGTTGAGGTTGGGGGGACAGATACGCAGTATTTT. Amino acids: CSVEVGGTDTQYF. V usage is TRBV29-1 and J usage is TRBJ2-3, with D possibly matching TRBD2 (6 bases). Germline V gives CDR1 SQVTM, CDR2 ANQGSEA. The germline V and J ends were trimmed by 3 bases and 3 bases, with 10 bases remaining between them. The CDR3 is 13 residues long.

V and J are TRBV5-5 and TRBJ2-7; a weak D match, TRBD2 (7 bases). Germline V gene sequence: CDR1 SGHKS, CDR2 YYEKEE (reference sequence). Trimming left V 4 bases short and J 0 bases short, with 14 bases between. The CDR3 spans 15 residues. The CDR3 DNA reads TGTGCCAGCAGCAAGGGGGGGAGCGACTCCTACGAGCAGTACTTC. It specifies CASSKGGSDSYEQYF.

The chain employs TRBV10-2 and TRBJ1-3; possible D gene TRBD1, 5 bases. V lost 3 bases and J lost 1, with 19 bases in between. The CDR3 loop spans 18 amino acids. Germline CDR1 and CDR2: WSHSY and SAAADI. Here the CDR3 reads CASSDGAPSRGSGNTIYF. In DNA, the CDR3 is TGCGCCAGCAGTGATGGGGCCCCATCACGGGGATCTGGAAACACCATATATTTT.

J is TRBJ2-7 and V is TRBV6-2 or TRBV6-3; D perhaps matches TRBD2 (5 bases). V lost 6 bases, J lost 2 bases, and 17 bases lay in between. Germline values: CDR1 MNHEY, CDR2 SVGEGT. CDR3 length: 15 amino acids. The CDR3 is CASSHRGVSTYEQYF. In nucleotides, the CDR3 is TGTGCCAGCAGCCACCGGGGAGTAAGTACCTACGAGCAGTACTTC.

Worth noting for this clonotype: At one of its ends the junction is not consistent with the germline gene, which may arise from a read error. The chain uses TRBV29-1 and TRBJ2-1, with 11 bases aligning to TRBD1. Germline V gives CDR1 SQVTM, CDR2 ANQGSEA. This CDR3 spans 14 amino acids. CDR3 region: CSTRDRGWNNERFF. CDR3 sequence (DNA): TGCAGCACCCGGGACAGGGGGTGGAACAATGAGCGGTTCTTC.

The chain joins TRBV20-1 to TRBJ2-2, with a tentative D call TRBD1 (6 bases). The CDR3 runs to 15 residues. The germline V gene encodes CDR1 DFQATT and CDR2 SNEGSKA (reference sequence). The V end lost 6 bases, the J end lost 6 bases, and 20 bases lay between the germline ends. Here the CDR3 reads CSASTGNTISGELFF. In DNA, the CDR3 is TGCAGTGCATCAACAGGGAACACAATTTCCGGGGAGCTGTTTTTT.

This clonotype was seen more than once but under ten times. The CDR3, as DNA: TGTGCCAGCAGGACCGACAGATCCGAGCAGTACTTC. It encodes CASRTDRSEQYF. The V and J genes are TRBV6-6 and TRBJ2-7; tentative D call: TRBD1 (5 bases). The CDR3 is 12 residues long. Trimming took 6 bases from V and 6 from J, leaving 12 bases between them. CDR1 and CDR2 from the germline V gene are MNHNY and SVGAGI (reference sequence).

This clonotype showed up many times. This sequence joins TRBV9 and TRBJ2-3, with D unclear. With 4 bases removed from V and 2 bases from J, the gap between germline ends came to 11 bases. The CDR3 is made up of 14 amino acids. In germline, CDR1 is SGDLS, CDR2 YYNGEE. The CDR3 loop is CASSPDLITDTQYF. DNA for the CDR3: TGTGCCAGCAGCCCCGATCTCATCACAGATACGCAGTATTTT.

This clonotype has more than one count but fewer than ten. The chain has TRBV27 and TRBJ2-7; D is uncertain. The V and J ends lost 7 bases and 5 bases respectively, with 9 bases between them. Germline CDR1 MNHEY, CDR2 SMNVEV (reference sequence). The CDR3 covers 11 residues. The CDR3 protein is CASTYAHEQYF. CDR3 DNA sequence: TGTGCCAGCACCTACGCCCACGAGCAGTACTTC.

This clonotype was observed a few times. V usage is TRBV20-1 and J usage is TRBJ1-1, with 8 positions matching TRBD1. The CDR3 consists of 15 residues. Germline CDR1 DFQATT, CDR2 SNEGSKA (reference sequence). Trimming at V came to 0 bases and at J to 4 bases, leaving 7 bases not matched to a gene. CDR3 DNA sequence: TGCAGTGCTAGAGATTTTGGACAGGGATTCACTGAAGCTTTCTTT. It codes for CSARDFGQGFTEAFF.

In its sample, this clonotype was seen a few times. J is TRBJ2-5 and V is TRBV7-2; D gene unclear. The DNA end lines up better with TRBJ2-7; the J call may be wrong. Germline CDR1 and CDR2: SGHTA and FQGNSA. CDR3 length: 16 residues. CDR3 sequence reads: CASSSGSANPPNEQYF. DNA for the CDR3: TGTGCCAGCAGCTCGGGCTCGGCGAACCCCCCCAACGAGCAGTACTTC.

This clonotype has more than one count but fewer than ten. The gene calls are TRBV5-5 and TRBJ2-5, with D hard to call. The CDR3 contains 14 residues. The germline gives CDR1 SGHKS, CDR2 YYEKEE (reference sequence). V lost 2 bases to trimming and J lost 1 base, with 9 bases between them. This CDR3 is CASSFGAGQETQYF. CDR3 in DNA: TGTGCCAGCAGCTTCGGTGCCGGCCAAGAGACCCAGTACTTC.

This sequence joins TRBV12-3 or TRBV12-4 and TRBJ2-2; D could derive from TRBD1 or TRBD2 (5 bases each). The CDR3 has 16 residues. Trimming pared 3 bases from V and 4 bases from J, leaving 15 bases between. In DNA form, the CDR3 reads TGTGCCAGCAGTTTGGCAGGGCGGGCGAGCACCGGGGAGCTGTTTTTT. Protein: CASSLAGRASTGELFF.

The V gene is TRBV6-2 or TRBV6-3, the J gene TRBJ1-2; D is perhaps TRBD1 (5 bases). The CDR3 runs to 18 residues. Trimming cost V 0 bases and J 2 bases, with 19 bases left between them. The germline gives CDR1 MNHEY, CDR2 SVGEGT. The CDR3 DNA sequence: TGTGCCAGCAGTTACTCGAAGCGGGGCGCAGGTCGGAACTATGGCTACACCTTC. It encodes CASSYSKRGAGRNYGYTF.

With respect to this clonotype: A junction end diverges from the germline sequence, so it may reflect a read error. The chain carries TRBV20-1 and TRBJ2-1; tentative D call: TRBD2 (6 bases). The CDR3 contains 14 residues. Germline V gene lookup returns CDR1 DFQATT and CDR2 SNEGSKA (reference sequence). The CDR3 region is CSAHKRRANNGQFF. The CDR3 region has the DNA TGCAGTGCTCATAAGCGGAGGGCCAACAATGGGCAGTTCTTC.

The V gene is TRBV4-3, the J gene TRBJ2-6; the D is unclear. V shed 0 bases and J shed 2 bases, with 8 bases lying between them. The germline CDR1 and CDR2 sequences are LGHNA and YSLEER. This CDR3 spans 16 amino acids. The CDR3 DNA sequence: TGCGCCAGCAGCCAAGATTCAACTACTGGGGCCAACGTCCTGACTTTC. It is translated as CASSQDSTTGANVLTF.

The V and J genes are TRBV29-1 and TRBJ2-7; tentatively, D is TRBD1 (5 bases). V was pared by 4 bases and J by 5 bases, with 21 bases between. Looked up from germline, CDR1 is SQVTM and CDR2 is ANQGSEA. There are 15 residues in the CDR3. The CDR3 reads CSVVDGAQNDDEQYF. The CDR3, as DNA: TGCAGCGTTGTAGATGGGGCCCAAAACGACGACGAGCAGTACTTC.

This chain links TRBV6-5 with TRBJ2-4, with TRBD1 matching 10 bases. V dropped 5 bases and J dropped 8; count of bases not matched to a gene: 12. CDR1 is MNHEY and CDR2 is SVGAGI in the germline V gene. The CDR3 is 16 residues long. The chain's CDR3 is CASSILDRGPGDIQYF. In DNA, the CDR3 is TGTGCCAGCAGTATACTAGACAGGGGGCCTGGGGACATTCAGTACTTC.

Remarks on this clonotype: Germline is not matched at one junction end, which may reflect a read error. As DNA, the CDR3 is TGCGCCATCAATGAGGGGGGAACAGATACGCAGTATTTT. The encoded protein is CAINEGGTDTQYF. This chain connects TRBV10-3 to TRBJ2-3; the D call may be TRBD1 or TRBD2 (6 bases each). The germline gives CDR1 ENHRY, CDR2 SYGVKD. The CDR3 totals 13 residues.

The chain combines TRBV4-3 with TRBJ2-7; weak D call: TRBD1 (5 bases). CDR3 length: 15 amino acids. Germline CDR1 LGHNA, CDR2 YSLEER. Trimming cost V 0 bases and J 3 bases, with 12 bases left between them. As DNA, the CDR3 is TGCGCCAGCAGCCAAGATCCCGGACAAGGCTACGAGCAGTACTTC. It yields the protein CASSQDPGQGYEQYF.

This rearrangement joins TRBV29-1 to TRBJ2-4; D possibly corresponds to TRBD1 (8 bases). Germline assignment: CDR1 SQVTM and CDR2 ANQGSEA. This CDR3 comprises 12 residues. The V and J ends lost 8 bases and 8 bases respectively, with 16 bases between them. CDR3 amino acids: CSFGQGGDIQYF. The DNA of the CDR3 is TGCAGCTTTGGACAGGGAGGGGACATTCAGTACTTC.

This clonotype was counted ten times or more. The chain is built from TRBV7-2 and TRBJ2-3; no clear D. There are 13 residues in the CDR3. V was trimmed by 6 bases and J by 1 base, leaving 8 bases between them. The germline CDR1 and CDR2 sequences are SGHTA and FQGNSA. The CDR3 is CASRPGGTDTQYF. The CDR3 bases are TGTGCCAGCAGGCCAGGTGGCACAGATACGCAGTATTTT. Together with reference TRBV7-2 and TRBJ2-3, the CDR3 gives the full variable domain: GAGVSQSPSNKVTEKGKDVELRCDPISGHTALYWYRQSLGQGLEFLIYFQGNSAPDKSGLPSDRFSAERTGGSVSTLTIQRTQQEDSAVYLCASRPGGTDTQYFGPGTRLTVL.

J is TRBJ2-7 and V is TRBV27; D remains unclear. TRBJ2-5 explains the end of the DNA better; the J call may be wrong. Germline CDR1 MNHEY, CDR2 SMNVEV (reference sequence). This CDR3 is 13 amino acids long. The CDR3 loop is CASSDTYGETQYF. DNA of the CDR3: TGTGCCAGCAGCGACACTTACGGGGAGACCCAGTACTTC.

The chain has TRBV6-2 or TRBV6-3 and TRBJ2-7; no clear D. The germline CDR1 and CDR2 sequences are MNHEY and SVGEGT. This CDR3 contains 13 residues. The ends were cut back, 2 bases at V and 3 bases at J, with 8 bases in the middle. CDR3 residues: CASSYGQSYEQYF. CDR3 DNA sequence: TGTGCCAGCAGTTACGGGCAGAGCTACGAGCAGTACTTC.

V and J are TRBV25-1 and TRBJ2-7; unclear D gene. In germline, CDR1 is MGHDK, CDR2 SYGVNS. The CDR3 totals 15 residues. Between the trimmed V and J ends, which lost 4 bases and 7 bases, there was a span of 20 bases. CDR3 bases: TGTGCCAGCAGTGCAGGCTCCTTCATATACAATGAGCAGTACTTC. Translated: CASSAGSFIYNEQYF.

This chain joins TRBV5-1 and TRBJ2-1, with a weak D call TRBD2 (5 bases). V lost 7 bases and J 9 bases, leaving 20 bases between the germline ends. Germline V gene sequence: CDR1 SGHRS, CDR2 YFSETQ. CDR3 length: 14 amino acids. CDR3 region: CASVVEDGVGEQFF. DNA for the CDR3: TGCGCCAGCGTTGTGGAGGATGGGGTTGGTGAGCAGTTCTTC.